The T cell receptor beta chain under discussion was sequenced for a study of T cell responses to AZD1222 COVID-19 vaccine. General study points: Only 5 or 6 AZD1222 recipients were seropositive at baseline. The donors showed a predominance of white British ancestry and of females, with possible underestimation of clonal diversity.

Regarding this clone: No antigen is known for it.

Repertoires were generated with immunoSEQ multiplex PCR, while TCRdb's copy carries only in-frame clones and drops some. The sample carries roughly 130,000 clones, 85% to 95% recorded once. The source is an adult in good health. This material consisted of peripheral blood, taken on day 0 of AZD1222 vaccination.

The CDR3 here is CASSELAGGPETQYF. DNA of the CDR3: TGTGCCAGCAGTGAACTAGCGGGAGGGCCGGAGACCCAGTACTTC. The chain employs TRBV6-1 and TRBJ2-5, with 12 positions matching TRBD2. CDR3 length equals 15 residues. The V gene end was trimmed by 2 bases and the J gene end by 5 bases; junction bases not matched to a gene: 3. In germline, CDR1 is MNHNS, CDR2 SASEGT.